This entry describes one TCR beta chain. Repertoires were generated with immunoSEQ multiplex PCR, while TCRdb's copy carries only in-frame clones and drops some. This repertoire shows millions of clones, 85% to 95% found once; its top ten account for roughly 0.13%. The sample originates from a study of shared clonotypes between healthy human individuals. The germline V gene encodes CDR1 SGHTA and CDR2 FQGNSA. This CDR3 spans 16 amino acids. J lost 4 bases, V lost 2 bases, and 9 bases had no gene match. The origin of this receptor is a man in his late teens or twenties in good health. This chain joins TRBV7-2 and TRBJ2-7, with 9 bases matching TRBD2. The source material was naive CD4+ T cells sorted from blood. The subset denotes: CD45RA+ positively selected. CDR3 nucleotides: TGTGCCAGCAGCTTACCAAGACTAGCGGTGCCTTACGAGCAGTACTTC. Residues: CASSLPRLAVPYEQYF. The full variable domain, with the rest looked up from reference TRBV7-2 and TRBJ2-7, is GAGVSQSPSNKVTEKGKDVELRCDPISGHTALYWYRQSLGQGLEFLIYFQGNSAPDKSGLPSDRFSAERTGGSVSTLTIQRTQQEDSAVYLCASSLPRLAVPYEQYFGPGTRLTVT.